The 12 T cell receptor beta chains below all came from one sample that was sequenced in a study of shared clonotypes between healthy human individuals. Using immunoSEQ multiplex PCR, the repertoire was profiled, and TCRdb retains in-frame clones only, with some absent. This table holds about 1.1 million clones, around 77% found once. The sequencing input was memory CD4+ T cells from PBMCs. Subset here: CD45RA-negative fraction. Source of these receptors: a young man in good health. Some clones in this sample may be carry-over from other donors' samples.

This clone was observed a few times. J is TRBJ1-5 and V is TRBV9, with D possibly being TRBD1 (5 bases). This CDR3 is built from 14 residues. V gave up 0 bases and J gave up 7 bases, with 11 bases separating them. CDR1 and CDR2 from the germline V gene are SGDLS and YYNGEE. The CDR3: CASSVGSGYQPQHF. The CDR3 nucleotides read TGTGCCAGCAGCGTAGGGTCAGGGTACCAGCCCCAGCATTTT.

This chain links TRBV7-2 with TRBJ2-5; TRBD2 agrees at 11 bases. With 1 base clipped from V and 2 bases from J, the junction kept 12 bases outside the gene matches. There are 19 residues in the CDR3. The germline V gene has CDR1 SGHTA and CDR2 FQGNSA. CDR3 nucleotide sequence: TGTGCCAGCAGCTTAGTAGGCACATATCGGACTAGCGGGCAAGAGACCCAGTACTTC. It yields the protein CASSLVGTYRTSGQETQYF. Full variable domain (remainder filled in from reference TRBV7-2 and TRBJ2-5): GAGVSQSPSNKVTEKGKDVELRCDPISGHTALYWYRQSLGQGLEFLIYFQGNSAPDKSGLPSDRFSAERTGGSVSTLTIQRTQQEDSAVYLCASSLVGTYRTSGQETQYFGPGTRLLVL.

The rearrangement joins TRBV5-1 to TRBJ2-5, with TRBD1 matching 10 bases. V was clipped by 0 bases and J by 4 bases; unmatched bases: 6. There are 16 residues in the CDR3. Per the germline V gene, CDR1 is SGHRS and CDR2 is YFSETQ. The DNA of the CDR3 is TGCGCCAGCAGCTTGGAAGGGACAGGGGTTTCAGAGACCCAGTACTTC. This encodes CASSLEGTGVSETQYF.

The chain links TRBV2 to TRBJ2-2; D remains ambiguous. V dropped 4 bases and J dropped 5 bases, with 5 bases sitting between them. The CDR3 totals 12 residues. CDR1 and CDR2 (germline): SNHLY, FYNNEI. The CDR3 sequence: CASSGSTGELFF. CDR3 in DNA: TGTGCCAGCAGTGGGAGTACCGGGGAGCTGTTTTTT.

The chain has TRBV20-1 and TRBJ2-1; D not resolved. CDR1 is DFQATT and CDR2 is SNEGSKA in the germline V gene (reference sequence). The CDR3 loop spans 8 amino acids. Trimming took off 2 bases at V and 15 bases at J, with 5 bases between the two ends. As DNA, the CDR3 is TGCAGTGCTAGAAACCGGTTCTTC. It translates to CSARNRFF.

The V call is TRBV19, the J call TRBJ2-6, with 7 bases fitting TRBD1. V lost 6 bases to trimming and J lost 2 bases; unmatched junction nucleotides: 1. CDR1 LNHDA and CDR2 SQIVND come from the germline V gene (reference sequence). The CDR3 contains 14 residues. The CDR3 protein is CASRGTAGANVLTF. Written as DNA, the CDR3 is TGTGCCAGTAGGGGGACAGCTGGGGCCAACGTCCTGACTTTC.

Comment on this clone: The sample has other DNA sequences that encode this CDR3 too. This sequence joins TRBV28 and TRBJ1-1; 9 bases map to TRBD1. The ends lost 6 bases at V and 5 bases at J; junction bases unmatched: 1. The germline V gene encodes CDR1 MDHEN and CDR2 SYDVKM. This CDR3 comprises 12 residues. CDR3 in DNA: TGTGCCAGCAGGACAGGGGGTACTGAAGCTTTCTTT. Its protein product is CASRTGGTEAFF. The variable domain in full, completed from reference TRBV28 and TRBJ1-1, reads DVKVTQSSRYLVKRTGEKVFLECVQDMDHENMFWYRQDPGLGLRLIYFSYDVKMKEKGDIPEGYSVSREKKERFSLILESASTNQTSMYLCASRTGGTEAFFGQGTRLTVV.

V and J are TRBV7-8 and TRBJ1-1; 7 bases map to TRBD1. The length of the CDR3 is 14 residues. V lost 5 bases and J lost 3; bases outside the gene matches: 6. In germline, CDR1 is SGHVS, CDR2 FQNEAQ. The CDR3 DNA sequence: TGTGCCAGCAGCCCCGGGACAGAGTACACTGAAGCTTTCTTT. As protein: CASSPGTEYTEAFF.

This clone was detected only a few times. The gene calls are TRBV30 and TRBJ1-1, with 7 bases fitting TRBD1. After removal of 1 base from V and 9 bases from J, the junction contained 5 bases not matched to a gene. The CDR3 covers 12 residues. Germline-derived CDR1 and CDR2 are GTSNPN and SVGIG (reference sequence). The CDR3 spells CAWSDDRAKAFF. The CDR3 DNA reads as TGTGCCTGGAGTGATGACAGGGCTAAAGCTTTCTTT.

The J gene is TRBJ1-1, the V gene TRBV7-9; D remains unclear. CDR3 size: 13 residues. Trimming removed 6 bases from V and 3 bases from J, with 11 bases in between. Germline lookup yields CDR1 SEHNR and CDR2 FQNEAQ (reference sequence). The CDR3 sequence: CASSSSIDTEAFF. CDR3 in DNA: TGTGCCAGCAGTTCCTCGATAGACACTGAAGCTTTCTTT.

V and J are TRBV15 and TRBJ2-7; no definite D call. The CDR3 has 14 residues. The germline CDR1 and CDR2 sequences are LNHNV and YYDKDF (reference sequence). V gave up 2 bases and J gave up 2 bases, with 10 bases separating them. CDR3 protein: CATSRSGQTYEQYF. The CDR3 DNA is TGTGCCACCAGCAGATCGGGCCAGACCTACGAGCAGTACTTC.

The J gene is TRBJ2-3, the V gene TRBV18, with D unclear. The germline V gene encodes CDR1 KGHSH and CDR2 LQKENI. CDR3 length equals 14 residues. V gave up 3 bases and J gave up 1 base, with 8 bases separating them. This CDR3 reads CASSPSSGTDTQYF. CDR3 bases: TGTGCCAGCTCACCCTCGAGCGGCACAGATACGCAGTATTTT.